The clone carrying this T cell receptor (beta chain) has ten or more counts. This CDR3 contains 13 residues. Germline V gene data show CDR1 as MNHNS and CDR2 as SASEGT. V lost 6 bases and J 1 base, leaving 7 bases between the germline ends. This specimen belongs to a study of early T cells in non-severe SARS-CoV-2 infection. Study details: Sequencing was performed on bulk RNA from unsorted whole blood, leaving chains unpaired.

TCRdb used MiXCR to reprocess the 5' RACE reads, holding one entry per CDR3 protein. The table includes around 110,000 distinct CDR3 sequences, 11% detected once. The clonotype comes from an adult who was a healthcare worker with PCR-confirmed SARS-CoV-2 infection or an uninfected control (not recorded which). The source material was whole blood. The chain uses TRBV6-1 and TRBJ1-5; D is undetermined. In nucleotides, the CDR3 is TGTGCCAGCAGGGTACAGAGCAATCAGCCCCAGCATTTT. Its protein is CASRVQSNQPQHF.